Below, 25 T cell receptor beta chains from the same sample are listed, as sequenced in a study of T cell changes during pregnancy in multiple sclerosis. The method was immunoSEQ multiplex PCR; TCRdb's version includes in-frame clones alone and lacks a portion of them. This sample has 35,000 to 50,000 clones, with about 88% found just once. This sample comprised CD4+ T cells from peripheral blood mononuclear cells, obtained in the second trimester of pregnancy. These receptor sequences come from a female donor with multiple sclerosis, enrolled in a pregnancy study.

This chain joins TRBV5-4 and TRBJ2-1, with 10 bases that match TRBD2. This CDR3 region has 15 residues. Germline V gives CDR1 SGHNT, CDR2 YYREEE (reference sequence). Trimming removed 2 bases from V and 7 bases from J; junction bases left unmatched: 6. The CDR3, as DNA: TGTGCCAGCAGCTTAACGCTAGCGGGAGTAAATGAGCAGTTCTTC. Its translation: CASSLTLAGVNEQFF.

This clone was observed a few times. The CDR3 here is CASSPIGGELFF. The DNA of the CDR3 is TGTGCCAGCAGCCCCATCGGCGGGGAGCTGTTTTTT. The rearrangement links TRBV5-4 to TRBJ2-2, with D unresolved. Germline V gene lookup returns CDR1 SGHNT and CDR2 YYREEE (reference sequence). This CDR3 has 12 residues. Trimming left V 4 bases short and J 7 bases short, with 8 bases between.

This sequence joins TRBV5-6 and TRBJ2-2, with TRBD2 matching over 7 bases. The V gene end was trimmed by 0 bases and the J gene end by 4 bases; junction bases not matched to a gene: 3. Per germline, CDR1 SGHDT and CDR2 YYEEEE. CDR3 size: 15 residues. CDR3 loop: CASSLGGLGTGELFF. The CDR3 DNA sequence: TGTGCCAGCAGCTTGGGAGGACTAGGCACCGGGGAGCTGTTTTTT.

In regard to this clone: The sample carries other DNA sequences with the same CDR3. The chain joins TRBV6-6 to TRBJ2-1; 8 bases line up with TRBD2. The CDR3 totals 15 residues. The J segment lost 1 base and the V segment lost 7 bases, leaving 6 bases of the junction unmatched. The germline V gene encodes CDR1 MNHNY and CDR2 SVGAGI (reference sequence). CDR3 DNA sequence: TGTGCCAGCACACCGGGACTAGGGTCCTACAATGAGCAGTTCTTC. This codes for CASTPGLGSYNEQFF.

The rearrangement links TRBV13 to TRBJ1-1; 11 bases align to TRBD1. The V gene's germline CDR1 is PRHDT and CDR2 FYEKMQ (reference sequence). With 0 bases clipped from V and 0 bases from J, the junction kept 6 bases outside the gene matches. The CDR3 is made up of 18 amino acids. For the CDR3, the DNA is TGTGCCAGCAGCTTAGGCTCCGGGACAGGGGGGATGAACACTGAAGCTTTCTTT. It yields the protein CASSLGSGTGGMNTEAFF.

The chain recombines TRBV7-6 with TRBJ2-7; 16 positions agree with TRBD2. There are 18 residues in the CDR3. V dropped 5 bases and J dropped 4; count of bases not matched to a gene: 11. The germline V gene has CDR1 SGHVS and CDR2 FNYEAQ. The chain's CDR3 is CASSRTGTSGRAGYEQYF. The CDR3 DNA is TGTGCCAGCAGCAGAACCGGGACTAGCGGGAGGGCCGGGTACGAGCAGTACTTC.

The rearrangement uses TRBV9 and TRBJ2-3; TRBD2 might be the D (6 bases). Germline loops: CDR1 SGDLS, CDR2 YYNGEE. The length of the CDR3 is 16 residues. The ends were cut back, 4 bases at V and 3 bases at J, with 18 bases in the middle. This CDR3 is CASSSRGSQVTDTQYF. In DNA, the CDR3 is TGTGCCAGCAGCTCCCGGGGGAGCCAGGTAACAGATACGCAGTATTTT. The full variable domain, with the rest looked up from reference TRBV9 and TRBJ2-3, is DSGVTQTPKHLITATGQRVTLRCSPRSGDLSVYWYQQSLDQGLQFLIQYYNGEERAKGNILERFSAQQFPDLHSELNLSSLELGDSALYFCASSSRGSQVTDTQYFGPGTRLTVL.

The CDR3 nucleotides are TGTGCCAGCAGTAGGACGAGAGGGCAAACCGGGGAGCTGTTTTTT. Encoded protein: CASSRTRGQTGELFF. The chain joins TRBV2 to TRBJ2-2; perhaps TRBD2 as D (5 bases). The V end was cut by 5 bases, the J end by 5 bases, with 15 bases between. The germline V gene has CDR1 SNHLY and CDR2 FYNNEI. The CDR3 is 15 residues long. Full variable domain (outside the CDR3, taken from reference TRBV2 and TRBJ2-2): EPEVTQTPSHQVTQMGQEVILRCVPISNHLYFYWYRQILGQKVEFLVSFYNNEISEKSEIFDDQFSVERPDGSNFTLKIRSTKLEDSAMYFCASSRTRGQTGELFFGEGSRLTVL.

V is TRBV30 and J is TRBJ2-1, with 9 bases aligning to TRBD2. Germline CDR1 and CDR2: GTSNPN and SVGIG (reference sequence). J was trimmed by 0 bases and V by 2 bases; bases with no gene match: 5. This CDR3 is built from 16 residues. In DNA form, the CDR3 reads TGTGCCTGGAGTCGGGCTAGCGGGAACTCCTACAATGAGCAGTTCTTC. This gives the protein CAWSRASGNSYNEQFF.

CDR3 amino acids: CASRRTGQPNGYTF. Written as DNA, the CDR3 is TGTGCCAGCAGGAGGACAGGGCAACCGAATGGCTACACCTTC. This chain uses TRBV6-1 with TRBJ1-2, with 8 bases matching TRBD1. The CDR3 spans 14 residues. The trim removed 6 bases at V and 6 bases at J, leaving 9 bases unmatched. CDR1 and CDR2 from the germline V gene are MNHNS and SASEGT.

V gene TRBV5-1 combines with J gene TRBJ1-1, with 7 bases identical to TRBD1. CDR1 is SGHRS and CDR2 is YFSETQ in the germline V gene. This CDR3 spans 12 amino acids. The J segment lost 11 bases and the V segment lost 5 bases, leaving 9 bases of the junction unmatched. CDR3 bases: TGCGCCAGCAGGTTAGAAAAAGGGGGCGCTTTCTTT. Amino acid sequence: CASRLEKGGAFF.

This clone was observed a handful of times. The chain joins TRBV27 to TRBJ2-2, with 10 bases identical to TRBD2. CDR3 size: 15 residues. V lost 6 bases, J lost 5 bases, and 6 bases stayed unmatched. Germline CDR1 is MNHEY and CDR2 is SMNVEV (reference sequence). CDR3 residues: CASSSSGRGTGELFF. The DNA for the CDR3 is TGTGCCAGCAGCTCAAGCGGGAGGGGAACCGGGGAGCTGTTTTTT.

The rearrangement uses TRBV28 and TRBJ1-3, with D possibly being TRBD1 (6 bases). The CDR3 totals 16 residues. Germline values: CDR1 MDHEN, CDR2 SYDVKM. The V and J ends lost 6 bases and 4 bases respectively, with 19 bases between them. The DNA for the CDR3 is TGTGCCAGCAGCCATGCGACAGGAATGGGAGGAAACACCATATATTTT. Its translation is CASSHATGMGGNTIYF.

The V gene is TRBV27, the J gene TRBJ2-7; D is unresolved. V lost 5 bases and J lost 2, with 13 bases in between. Germline assignment: CDR1 MNHEY and CDR2 SMNVEV (reference sequence). The CDR3 loop spans 14 amino acids. The CDR3 DNA is TGTGCCAGCAGTCCCCAGGTAATCCCCTACGAGCAGTACTTC. Residues: CASSPQVIPYEQYF.

About this clone itself: Other DNA sequences of this sample code for an identical CDR3. The chain couples TRBV5-1 to TRBJ2-1; TRBD2 aligns across 8 bases. V trimming: 4 bases; J trimming: 4 bases; junction bases outside the gene matches: 4. CDR3 size: 14 residues. Germline lookup yields CDR1 SGHRS and CDR2 YFSETQ. The chain's CDR3 is CASSKTSGYNEQFF. CDR3 nucleotide sequence: TGCGCCAGCAGCAAAACTAGCGGTTACAATGAGCAGTTCTTC.

The CDR3 coding sequence is TGTGCCAGCAGCTTGGCCGGGGATACGCAGTATTTT. It is translated as CASSLAGDTQYF. This chain uses TRBV5-4 with TRBJ2-3; D remains ambiguous. V shed 0 bases and J shed 6 bases, with 5 bases lying between them. The germline CDR1 and CDR2 sequences are SGHNT and YYREEE (reference sequence). CDR3 length: 12 amino acids.

This clone was seen once. The chain couples TRBV7-8 to TRBJ2-4; TRBD1 might be the D (5 bases). The length of the CDR3 is 17 residues. V was clipped by 5 bases and J by 2 bases, with 19 bases between them. Germline V gene sequence: CDR1 SGHVS, CDR2 FQNEAQ. The CDR3 reads CASSRPQGFRSKNIQYF. The CDR3 nucleotides read TGTGCCAGCAGCAGACCCCAGGGCTTTCGGTCCAAAAACATTCAGTACTTC.

The chain combines TRBV14 with TRBJ1-1; tentative D call: TRBD1 (5 bases). Trimming left V 1 base short and J 1 base short, with 10 bases between. This CDR3 comprises 15 residues. CDR1 and CDR2 (germline): SGHDN, FVKESK. The chain's CDR3 is CASSQGGTPNTEAFF. For the CDR3, the DNA is TGTGCCAGCAGCCAAGGGGGGACTCCGAACACTGAAGCTTTCTTT.

The chain recombines TRBV30 with TRBJ2-7, with 10 bases fitting TRBD2. The J segment lost 7 bases and the V segment lost 0 bases, leaving 6 bases of the junction unmatched. Germline V gives CDR1 GTSNPN, CDR2 SVGIG (reference sequence). This CDR3 has 14 residues. The DNA for the CDR3 is TGTGCCTGGAGTGTGAGCGGGAGGGTGGGAGAGCAGTACTTC. Translation: CAWSVSGRVGEQYF.

This clone occurred a few times. The DNA for the CDR3 is TGCGCCAGTAAGAAAGCGGGAGAGTTTCCCGGGGAGCTGTTTTTT. It is translated as CASKKAGEFPGELFF. The chain carries TRBV10-2 and TRBJ2-2; TRBD2 agrees at 8 bases. V gave up 9 bases and J gave up 6 bases; unmatched junction bases: 12. Germline V lookup: CDR1 WSHSY, CDR2 SAAADI. There are 15 residues in the CDR3.

The V gene is TRBV29-1, the J gene TRBJ1-1; D may be TRBD1 (5 bases). Germline V CDR1 and CDR2: SQVTM, ANQGSEA. This CDR3 contains 12 residues. Trimming stripped 2 bases from V and 1 base from J, with 5 bases between. CDR3 in amino acids: CSVERGNTEAFF. In DNA form, the CDR3 reads TGCAGCGTTGAAAGGGGGAACACTGAAGCTTTCTTT.

This clone came up once. V and J are TRBV25-1 and TRBJ2-2; a possible D gene is TRBD1 (6 bases). V was clipped by 6 bases and J by 1 base, with 9 bases between them. Germline V gene data show CDR1 as MGHDK and CDR2 as SYGVNS. The CDR3 sequence is 14 residues long. The CDR3 here is CASRGQLNTGELFF. The CDR3 coding sequence is TGTGCCAGCAGAGGACAGCTGAACACCGGGGAGCTGTTTTTT.

This sequence joins TRBV5-1 and TRBJ2-5, with TRBD1 matching 8 bases. CDR3 size: 15 residues. V was pared by 0 bases and J by 1 base, with 2 bases of the junction left unmatched. Per the germline V gene, CDR1 is SGHRS and CDR2 is YFSETQ. The CDR3, as DNA: TGCGCCAGCAGCTTGGGGACAGGGCCCCAAGAGACCCAGTACTTC. It translates to CASSLGTGPQETQYF.

V usage is TRBV5-4 and J usage is TRBJ2-3, with D perhaps matching TRBD1 (7 bases). This CDR3 contains 16 residues. Germline-derived CDR1 and CDR2 are SGHNT and YYREEE (reference sequence). Between the trimmed V and J ends, which lost 4 bases and 0 bases, there was a span of 15 bases. The CDR3: CASSPTPGGSTDTQYF. The DNA of the CDR3 is TGTGCCAGCAGCCCCACCCCAGGGGGGAGCACAGATACGCAGTATTTT.

This chain uses TRBV6-1 with TRBJ2-7; TRBD1 aligns across 8 bases. Germline-derived CDR1 and CDR2 are MNHNS and SASEGT. With 4 bases clipped from V and 0 bases from J, the junction kept 5 bases outside the gene matches. There are 15 residues in the CDR3. CDR3 DNA: TGTGCCAGCAGTGTCCCAACAGGGGGCTCCTACGAGCAGTACTTC. It is translated as CASSVPTGGSYEQYF.